The following is a T cell receptor beta chain sequence with its context. Germline CDR1 reads MDHEN; CDR2 reads SYDVKM. The V gene lost 7 bases and the J gene lost 7 bases, with 26 bases spanning the gap. The CDR3 has 17 residues. The PCR contained 60 Vbeta and 13 Jbeta primers. Libraries were prepared by immunoSEQ multiplex PCR; TCRdb keeps only in-frame clonotypes and omits some of them. The sample shows 100,000 to 150,000 clones, just under 80% of them seen only once. The record originates from a study of cytomegalovirus exposure and HLA in healthy donors. This chain uses TRBV28 with TRBJ1-5, with D unclear. This clonotype was obtained from a woman between 40 and 50 years old in good health and CMV-seronegative. The sample was PBMCs. CDR3 DNA: TGTGCCAGCAATCTAGCAACCGGGCCCACGAAGGGACAGCCCCAGCATTTT. Translated: CASNLATGPTKGQPQHF.